The 10 T cell receptor beta chains reported below all come from one sample, sequenced in a study of cytomegalovirus exposure and HLA in healthy donors. With 60 Vbeta and 13 Jbeta primers, the PCR was carried out. This table comes from immunoSEQ multiplex PCR, and its TCRdb copy is limited to in-frame clones, with some not included. The profile shows 75,000 to 95,000 clones, approximately 84% of them singletons. Sequencing was performed on PBMCs. These receptors originate from a woman between 18 and 30 years old in good health and CMV-seropositive.

This clone occurred a few times. The V gene is TRBV7-8, the J gene TRBJ2-1, with 10 nucleotides matching TRBD1. The length of the CDR3 is 16 residues. Unmatched junction bases numbered 8, after V lost 5 bases and J lost 4 bases. Germline V lookup: CDR1 SGHVS, CDR2 FQNEAQ. The CDR3 spells CASSLTDRGGYNEQFF. In DNA form, the CDR3 reads TGTGCCAGCAGCCTCACGGACAGGGGGGGATACAATGAGCAGTTCTTC.

V gene TRBV6-1 combines with J gene TRBJ1-2, with D maybe TRBD1 (6 bases). Germline CDR1 is MNHNS and CDR2 is SASEGT. CDR3 size: 13 residues. Trimming removed 1 base at V and 6 bases at J, with 9 bases between. This CDR3 reads CASSEGAGDGYTF. The CDR3 DNA is TGTGCCAGCAGTGAAGGGGCAGGGGATGGCTACACCTTC.

A few counts support this clone. The chain carries TRBV6-1 and TRBJ2-2; the match to TRBD1 covers 7 bases. Per the germline V gene, CDR1 is MNHNS and CDR2 is SASEGT. V was clipped by 4 bases and J by 5 bases; unmatched bases: 4. The CDR3 contains 14 residues. CDR3 sequence reads: CASSGQGDTGELFF. CDR3 in DNA: TGTGCCAGCAGTGGACAGGGAGATACCGGGGAGCTGTTTTTT.

The genes are TRBV5-6 and TRBJ1-2; TRBD1 aligns across 7 bases. The CDR3 covers 11 residues. Germline V gives CDR1 SGHDT, CDR2 YYEEEE. Trimming removed 5 bases from V and 8 bases from J; junction bases left unmatched: 3. CDR3 DNA: TGTGCCAGCAGTCAGGGGGTCGGCTACACCTTC. Its protein is CASSQGVGYTF.

V usage is TRBV28 and J usage is TRBJ1-1, with D possibly TRBD1 on 5 matching bases. V lost 8 bases and J lost 4, with 11 bases in between. The germline V gene encodes CDR1 MDHEN and CDR2 SYDVKM. The CDR3 consists of 12 residues. CDR3 in DNA: TGTGCCAGCGTGGGGCGGTTCACTGAAGCTTTCTTT. It codes for CASVGRFTEAFF.

The V and J genes are TRBV7-2 and TRBJ2-1; possibly TRBD1 for D (6 bases). Germline V lookup: CDR1 SGHTA, CDR2 FQGNSA. Trimming cost V 5 bases and J 3 bases, with 14 bases left between them. The length of the CDR3 is 15 residues. CDR3 DNA sequence: TGTGCCAGCAGCACCACAGGGTTTAACTACAATGAGCAGTTCTTC. This gives the protein CASSTTGFNYNEQFF.

Here the CDR3 DNA reads TGTGCCAGCTCACCGACTAGCGTCTCCTACAATGAGCAGTTCTTC. Translated: CASSPTSVSYNEQFF. The chain links TRBV18 to TRBJ2-1; 8 nucleotides match TRBD2. J gave up 0 bases and V 3 bases, and 1 base lay outside the gene matches. This CDR3 has 15 amino acids. CDR1 and CDR2 (germline): KGHSH, LQKENI.

The chain has TRBV28 and TRBJ1-2, with 7 bases aligning to TRBD1. Germline CDR1 MDHEN, CDR2 SYDVKM. Germline trimming cut 7 bases from V and 6 bases from J; bases unmatched to any gene: 2. The CDR3 contains 11 residues. CDR3: CASNQGDGYTF. As DNA, the CDR3 is TGTGCCAGCAATCAGGGGGATGGCTACACCTTC.

This clone was detected only a few times. This chain joins TRBV30 and TRBJ1-2; weak D call: TRBD1 (5 bases). The CDR3 covers 12 residues. Germline-derived CDR1 and CDR2 are GTSNPN and SVGIG (reference sequence). V was pared by 1 base and J by 7 bases, with 10 bases between. CDR3 loop: CAWSAGHTGYTF. Written as DNA, the CDR3 is TGTGCCTGGAGTGCCGGACATACTGGCTACACCTTC.

The rearrangement links TRBV19 to TRBJ2-5; 12 positions match TRBD1. This CDR3 is 15 amino acids long. After removal of 4 bases from V and 5 bases from J, the junction contained 5 bases not matched to a gene. Germline assignment: CDR1 LNHDA and CDR2 SQIVND (reference sequence). The CDR3 region is CASSKGTGGRETQYF. In nucleotides, the CDR3 is TGTGCCAGTAGTAAGGGGACAGGGGGCAGGGAGACCCAGTACTTC.